This T cell receptor (beta chain) is drawn from a study of response to subunit inactivated influenza vaccine. TCRdb reprocessed the RT-PCR reads via MiXCR and lists one record per CDR3 protein. The table includes some 200,000 distinct CDR3 sequences, approximately 12% detected once. These data also formed part of another study, on T cells expressing NK-cell markers. From that second work: TCR beta cDNA was made by 5'RACE template switching with UMIs.

Sequenced material: CD8+ T cells sorted from PBMCs, taken about 13 days after vaccination. The sequence was collected from a man in his fifties who received an inactivated influenza vaccine.

The CDR3 here is CASSYPGQALPGEQFF. The CDR3 nucleotides are TGTGCCAGCAGTTACCCGGGGCAGGCACTCCCGGGGGAGCAGTTCTTC. The chain links TRBV6-5 to TRBJ2-1; D possibly matches TRBD1 or TRBD2 (5 bases each). CDR3 length: 16 residues. Germline CDR1 reads MNHEY; CDR2 reads SVGAGI. Trimming shortened V by 2 bases and J by 10 bases, and 21 bases separated the two germline ends.